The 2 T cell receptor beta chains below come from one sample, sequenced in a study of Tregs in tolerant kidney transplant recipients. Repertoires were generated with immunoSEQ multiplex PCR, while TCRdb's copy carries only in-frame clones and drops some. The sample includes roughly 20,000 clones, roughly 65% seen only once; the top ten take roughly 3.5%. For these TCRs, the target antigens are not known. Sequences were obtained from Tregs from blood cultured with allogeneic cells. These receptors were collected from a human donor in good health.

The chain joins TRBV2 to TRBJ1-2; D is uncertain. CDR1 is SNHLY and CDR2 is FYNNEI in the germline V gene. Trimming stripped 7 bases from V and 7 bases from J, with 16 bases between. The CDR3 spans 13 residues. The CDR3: CASIRSRASGYTF. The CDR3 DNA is TGTGCCAGCATCCGGTCAAGGGCCTCTGGCTACACCTTC. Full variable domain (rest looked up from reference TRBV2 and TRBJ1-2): EPEVTQTPSHQVTQMGQEVILRCVPISNHLYFYWYRQILGQKVEFLVSFYNNEISEKSEIFDDQFSVERPDGSNFTLKIRSTKLEDSAMYFCASIRSRASGYTFGSGTRLTVV.

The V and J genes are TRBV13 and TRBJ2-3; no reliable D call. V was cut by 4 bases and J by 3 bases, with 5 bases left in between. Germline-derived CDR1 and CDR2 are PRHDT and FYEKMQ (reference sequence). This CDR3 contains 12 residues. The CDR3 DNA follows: TGTGCCAGCAGCTCTTTTACAGATACGCAGTATTTT. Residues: CASSSFTDTQYF.